The rows below give T cell receptor beta chains drawn from one sample of a study of cytomegalovirus exposure and HLA in healthy donors. TCRdb's table, derived via immunoSEQ multiplex PCR, lists solely in-frame clones and lacks some. The table records 100,000 to 150,000 clones, less than 75% of them present only once. Material: PBMCs. The receptors come from a woman in her 40s in good health and CMV-seronegative. The CDR3 runs from the conserved cysteine through the conserved F or W. A D gene is named only where the DNA matches it firmly. Part of the rows lack a size; the others show once, few, many or a class for expanded clones.

>TRBV7-2|TRBJ1-5|.|.
CASSGGIIREGNQPQHF
TGTGCCAGCAGCGGGGGAATTATCAGGGAGGGCAATCAGCCCCAGCATTTT
>TRBV29-1|TRBJ2-3|once|.
CSVELTVGTQYF
TGCAGCGTTGAATTGACAGTGGGTACGCAGTATTTT
>TRBV5-1|TRBJ2-6|.|.
CASSLTSEGANVLTF
TGCGCCAGCAGCTTGACCAGCGAGGGGGCCAACGTCCTGACTTTC
>TRBV14|TRBJ2-2|.|TRBD2
CASSQVGGAGELFF
TGTGCCAGCAGCCAAGTTGGGGGGGCCGGGGAGCTGTTTTTT
>TRBV9|TRBJ2-2|once|.
CASSVASSGELFF
TGTGCCAGCAGCGTAGCGAGCTCCGGGGAGCTGTTTTTT
>TRBV5-5|TRBJ2-3|.|.
CASSMGAVTDTQYF
TGTGCCAGCAGCATGGGGGCCGTCACAGATACGCAGTATTTT
>TRBV9|TRBJ2-5|.|TRBD2
CASSVGERGGRETQYF
TGTGCCAGCAGCGTAGGGGAGCGGGGGGGCAGAGAGACCCAGTACTTC
>TRBV11-3|TRBJ2-7|.|.
CASSPGQTYEQYF
TGTGCCAGCAGCCCGGGACAAACCTACGAGCAGTACTTC
>TRBV4-2|TRBJ1-1|.|.
CASSQASGNTEAFF
TGTGCCAGCAGCCAAGCGTCGGGGAACACTGAAGCTTTCTTT
>TRBV10-2|TRBJ1-4|.|.
CASSESVPRLEKLFF
TGCGCCAGCAGTGAATCAGTCCCGCGACTAGAAAAACTGTTTTTT
>TRBV6-5|TRBJ1-2|.|TRBD1
CASSQDRDRGYTF
TGTGCCAGCAGCCAGGACAGGGACCGGGGCTACACCTTC
>TRBV5-5|TRBJ1-1|.|.
CASSLRDIEAFF
TGTGCCAGCAGCCTCAGGGACATTGAAGCTTTCTTT
>TRBV5-8|TRBJ1-6|.|.
CASRAGTNSPLHF
TGTGCCAGCAGGGCAGGAACGAATTCACCCCTCCACTTT
>TRBV4-3|TRBJ2-5|.|TRBD2
CASSQNPAGKGETQYF
TGCGCCAGCAGCCAAAATCCAGCGGGGAAGGGAGAGACCCAGTACTTC
>TRBV7-6|TRBJ2-2|few|TRBD2
CASTATPLSGGAHGELFF
TGTGCCAGCACCGCGACGCCCCTTAGCGGGGGGGCCCATGGGGAGCTGTTTTTT
>TRBV9|TRBJ2-5|once|TRBD2
CASSVGLAGGGQETQYF
TGTGCCAGCAGCGTAGGTCTAGCGGGGGGAGGCCAAGAGACCCAGTACTTC
>TRBV7-9|TRBJ2-5|.|.
CASSLIQETQYF
TGTGCCAGCAGCTTAATACAAGAGACCCAGTACTTC
>TRBV5-1|TRBJ2-3|.|TRBD2
CASSPTTSGSVDTQYF
TGCGCCAGCAGCCCCACGACTAGCGGGAGTGTAGATACGCAGTATTTT
>TRBV9|TRBJ1-3|once|TRBD1
CASSGPGTAPDSGNTIYF
TGTGCCAGCAGCGGGCCCGGGACAGCGCCCGACTCTGGAAACACCATATATTTT
>TRBV28|TRBJ2-3|.|TRBD2
CASSPVAGEGTDTQYF
TGTGCCAGCAGTCCAGTAGCGGGAGAGGGGACAGATACGCAGTATTTT
>TRBV5-1|TRBJ2-3|.|TRBD2
CASSPGLAGGEGEYF
TGCGCCAGCAGCCCGGGACTAGCGGGGGGAGAAGGGGAGTATTTT
>TRBV2|TRBJ2-5|few|TRBD1
CASSSDRGGETQYF
TGTGCCAGCAGTTCGGACAGGGGAGGTGAGACCCAGTACTTC
>TRBV7-2|TRBJ1-1|.|.
CASSTGVVNTEAFF
TGTGCCAGCAGCACGGGGGTTGTGAACACTGAAGCTTTCTTT
>TRBV6-1|TRBJ2-7|few|TRBD2
CASGRTSQEQYF
TGTGCCAGCGGGCGGACTAGCCAGGAGCAGTACTTC
>TRBV30|TRBJ1-2|.|TRBD1
CAWSETGGVYGYTF
TGTGCCTGGAGTGAGACAGGGGGGGTCTATGGCTACACCTTC
>TRBV5-5|TRBJ2-6|once|TRBD1
CASRMTGLSGANVLAF
TGTGCCAGCAGAATGACAGGGTTGTCTGGGGCCAACGTCCTGGCTTTC
>TRBV6-6|TRBJ1-2|.|TRBD1
CASSYGQASYGYTF
TGTGCCAGCAGTTACGGACAGGCATCCTATGGCTACACCTTC
>TRBV4-3|TRBJ2-7|.|.
CASSQEETRGSISYEQYF
TGCGCCAGCAGCCAAGAGGAGACTAGAGGCTCAATCAGCTACGAGCAGTACTTC
>TRBV10-3|TRBJ2-7|.|TRBD2
CAIWGGTSGLYEQYF
TGTGCCATCTGGGGGGGGACTAGCGGCCTCTACGAGCAGTACTTC
>TRBV4-3|TRBJ1-4|.|.
CASSQDGLGAGEKLFF
TGCGCCAGCAGCCAAGATGGGTTAGGGGCGGGGGAAAAACTGTTTTTT
>TRBV9|TRBJ2-1|.|TRBD2
CASSVAPLAGESYNEQFF
TGTGCCAGCAGCGTAGCCCCGCTAGCGGGAGAATCCTACAATGAGCAGTTCTTC
>TRBV11-1|TRBJ2-5|few|TRBD2
CASSPNRLAEETQYF
TGTGCCAGCAGCCCTAATAGACTAGCTGAAGAGACCCAGTACTTC
>TRBV5-4|TRBJ2-7|.|TRBD2
CASGTGGEHEQYF
TGTGCCAGCGGGACTGGGGGGGAGCACGAGCAGTACTTC
>TRBV11-3|TRBJ2-7|.|.
CASSPNSDYEQYF
TGTGCCAGCAGCCCGAATAGCGACTACGAGCAGTACTTC
>TRBV2|TRBJ1-5|.|.
CASSATVNSNQPQHF
TGTGCCAGCAGTGCCACAGTTAATAGCAATCAGCCCCAGCATTTT
>TRBV5-1|TRBJ2-7|.|.
CASSLGRDGEQYF
TGCGCCAGCAGCCTCGGCAGGGATGGGGAGCAGTACTTC